What follows are 3 T cell receptor beta chains derived from one specimen sequenced in a study of beta chain features in type 1 diabetes (dated by TCRdb to 2017 to 2018). On the study overall, not on this receptor specifically: Type 1 diabetes patients showed a moderate but significant shortening of TCRB CDR3 length in all four CD4+ subsets.

The antigens these receptors bind are not known. Library preparation was by the immunoSEQ multiplex PCR assay. The entire amount of isolated RNA was reverse transcribed using the High Capacity cDNA Reverse Transcription Kit, so the sequenced TCRB transcripts were expressed ones. TCRdb's version of the immuneACCESS table is confined to in-frame rearrangements and falls short of the full clone set. An unresolved V gene accounts for under half of the shortfall where checked; the remainder is of unknown origin. In this sample the table shows a few hundred thousand clones, approximately 24% of which occur a single time. The top ten hold over 0.01% of the sample. Sequences were obtained from naive CD4+ T cells from blood. In light of the paper, this sample's cell subset or site label describes: true naive CD4+ T cells. These TCRs come from a woman between 25 and 40 years old with type 1 diabetes.

This clone has only a few counts. The rearrangement links TRBV5-6 to TRBJ2-3; 7 nucleotides match TRBD1. V lost 4 bases to trimming and J lost 5 bases; unmatched junction nucleotides: 4. Germline assignment: CDR1 SGHDT and CDR2 YYEEEE. The CDR3 is made up of 13 amino acids. CDR3 sequence reads: CASSVYRGDTQYF. CDR3 DNA sequence: TGTGCCAGCAGCGTATACAGGGGAGATACGCAGTATTTT.

V is TRBV6-4 and J is TRBJ2-1, with 9 bases matching TRBD2. Germline V gene sequence: CDR1 MRHNA, CDR2 SNTAGT. This CDR3 contains 17 residues. With V trimmed by 8 bases and J by 0 bases, 11 bases remained unmatched. The CDR3: CASPNPIAGDSYNEQFF. The CDR3 nucleotides are TGTGCCAGCCCCAACCCAATAGCGGGGGACTCCTACAATGAGCAGTTCTTC.

This clone was recorded a few times. The J gene is TRBJ2-2, the V gene TRBV28; 11 positions match TRBD1. Trimming removed 10 bases from V and 6 bases from J; junction bases left unmatched: 10. Germline V gives CDR1 MDHEN, CDR2 SYDVKM. CDR3 length: 15 residues. CDR3 coding DNA: TGTGCCACCATAGGACCGGGACAGGGGGCCGGGGAGCTGTTTTTT. Translated, it gives CATIGPGQGAGELFF.